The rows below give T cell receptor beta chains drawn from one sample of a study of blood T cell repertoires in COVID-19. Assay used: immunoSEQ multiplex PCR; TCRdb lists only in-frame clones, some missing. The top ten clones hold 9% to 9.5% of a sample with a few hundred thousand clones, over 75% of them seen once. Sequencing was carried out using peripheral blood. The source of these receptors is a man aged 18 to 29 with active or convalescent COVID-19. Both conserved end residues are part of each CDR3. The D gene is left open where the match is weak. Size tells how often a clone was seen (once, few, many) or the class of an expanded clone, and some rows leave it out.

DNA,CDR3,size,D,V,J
TGTGCCAGCAGTAGGGCGGGGGATAATTACAATGAGCAGTTCTTC,CASSRAGDNYNEQFF,.,TRBD2,TRBV6-2/TRBV6-3,TRBJ2-1
TGCGCCAGCAGCTTGGCAGGGGGACAGCCCTACGAGCAGTACTTC,CASSLAGGQPYEQYF,.,TRBD1,TRBV5-1,TRBJ2-7
TGTGCCAGCAGCTCCCAGGACAGGGTCCACGAGCAGTACTTC,CASSSQDRVHEQYF,.,TRBD1,TRBV5-6,TRBJ2-7
TGTGCCAGCAGTTTTTCAGGGAATAGGGAAGCTTTCTTT,CASSFSGNREAFF,.,.,TRBV6-5,TRBJ1-1
TGTGCCAGCAGCTTTGGTGTAGGGGGCACCGGGGAGCTGTTTTTT,CASSFGVGGTGELFF,.,.,TRBV5-6,TRBJ2-2
TGCAGCGTTACGGGACAGGGCAACACCGGGGAGCTGTTTTTT,CSVTGQGNTGELFF,.,TRBD1,TRBV29-1,TRBJ2-2
TGTGCCAGCAGCCTCCACGGGGATGGCTACACCTTC,CASSLHGDGYTF,.,.,TRBV25-1,TRBJ1-2
TGCGCCAGCAGCCCTGAGGGTTACGGCGAGCAGTACTTC,CASSPEGYGEQYF,.,.,TRBV5-1,TRBJ2-7
TGTGCCAGCAGCGTTGGTTCGACAGACAACTATGGCTACACCTTC,CASSVGSTDNYGYTF,.,.,TRBV9,TRBJ1-2
TGTGCCAGCAGCCACTCGGGGGGCAATCAGCCCCAGCATTTT,CASSHSGGNQPQHF,many,.,TRBV14,TRBJ1-5
TGTGCCAGCAGCCAAGATGTCATCTCTGGAAACACCATATATTTT,CASSQDVISGNTIYF,.,.,TRBV3-1/TRBV3-2,TRBJ1-3
TGTGCCAGCAGCCAAGTCGACGCGGGGGGCACAGATACGCAGTATTTT,CASSQVDAGGTDTQYF,once,TRBD2,TRBV3-1/TRBV3-2,TRBJ2-3
TGTGCCAGTAGGGCCAGGGTATACTCTAATTCACCCCTCCACTTT,CASRARVYSNSPLHF,.,.,TRBV19,TRBJ1-6
TGTGCCAGCAGCCTTGGCGGGGACACCGGGGAGCTGTTTTTT,CASSLGGDTGELFF,.,.,TRBV7-2,TRBJ2-2
TGTGCCAGCAGCTTGCGTGTCAGGGCAGGTGGTAACGAGCAGTACTTC,CASSLRVRAGGNEQYF,.,.,TRBV5-6,TRBJ2-7
TGTGCCAGCAGCCGAACAGGGGGCACCGGGGAGCTGTTTTTT,CASSRTGGTGELFF,.,TRBD1,TRBV11-3,TRBJ2-2
TGTGCCAGCAGTGAAGTAGTAGGGACAGGGGGCGGCGAGCAGTACTTC,CASSEVVGTGGGEQYF,.,TRBD1,TRBV6-1,TRBJ2-7
TGCACCCCTGACTCTAACTATGGCTACACCTTC,CTPDSNYGYTF,.,.,TRBV1,TRBJ1-2
TGTGCCAGCTGGGAAGGGAATAGGGGCTCTGGAAACACCATATATTTT,CASWEGNRGSGNTIYF,.,.,TRBV2,TRBJ1-3
TGTGCCAGCAGAAGCGACAGCTTGATTTACTTC,CASRSDSLIYF,once,.,TRBV7-9,TRBJ2-7
TGTGCCAGCAGCGGAATCACAGGGGGCGCAGACTACACCTTC,CASSGITGGADYTF,.,TRBD1,TRBV7-9,TRBJ1-2
TGTGCCATCAGTGAGGTCAGGGAAGGAATGAACACTGAAGCTTTCTTT,CAISEVREGMNTEAFF,.,.,TRBV10-3,TRBJ1-1